This T cell receptor (beta chain) originates from a study of cytomegalovirus exposure and HLA in healthy donors. Turning to the study itself: There were approximately 85 million unique TCRs (from HLA-typed donors) in an early data release.

V shed 2 bases and J shed 3 bases, with 10 bases lying between them. CDR3 length: 14 residues. Germline V CDR1 and CDR2: LGHNA, YSLEER. This clone appeared once. Its antigen is currently unknown. Amplification used 60 Vbeta primers and 13 Jbeta primers. Clones were sequenced by immunoSEQ multiplex PCR, and TCRdb holds only the in-frame ones, with some missing. The profile shows 110,000 to 150,000 clones, roughly 75% of them singletons. Study outcomes and limitations: The majority of TCR sequences were rare, yet some public TCRs appeared in many donors. A previous analysis found most TCR beta V segments productive roughly 87% or roughly 30% of the time.

Sequenced material: PBMCs. V usage is TRBV4-3 and J usage is TRBJ1-2; possibly TRBD1 for D (5 bases). The clonotype originates from a female donor in good health and CMV-seronegative. The CDR3, as DNA: TGCGCCAGCAGCCAACTTACAGGAGACTATGGCTACACCTTC. Its protein is CASSQLTGDYGYTF.